The entry below describes one TCR beta chain. This entry is derived from a study of blood T cell repertoires in COVID-19. TCRdb keeps only in-frame clones here, not all; method: immunoSEQ multiplex PCR. The table shows 110,000 to 150,000 clones, with around 90% occurring only once. Deletions cut 6 bases from V and 2 bases from J, with 16 bases between. The CDR3 is 15 amino acids. The germline gives CDR1 SGHTA, CDR2 FQGNSA. This chain joins TRBV7-2 and TRBJ1-1, with D perhaps matching TRBD1 (5 bases). Sequencing input: peripheral blood. This TCR was recovered from a man between 65 and 80 years old with acute or convalescent COVID-19. The CDR3 region is CASRSMGQLNTEAFF. The DNA for the CDR3 is TGTGCCAGCAGGTCGATGGGGCAGCTTAACACTGAAGCTTTCTTT.